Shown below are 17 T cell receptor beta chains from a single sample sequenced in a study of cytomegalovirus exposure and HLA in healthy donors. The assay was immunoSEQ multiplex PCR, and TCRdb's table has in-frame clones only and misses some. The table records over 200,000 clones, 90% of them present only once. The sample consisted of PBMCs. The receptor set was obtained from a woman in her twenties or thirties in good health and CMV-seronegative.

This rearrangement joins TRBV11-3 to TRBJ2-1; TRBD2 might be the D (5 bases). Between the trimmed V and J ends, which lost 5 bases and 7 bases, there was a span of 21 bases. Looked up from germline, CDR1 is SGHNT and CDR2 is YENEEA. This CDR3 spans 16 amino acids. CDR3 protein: CASSHWGVESSNEQFF. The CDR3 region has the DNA TGTGCCAGCAGCCACTGGGGAGTGGAATCTTCAAATGAGCAGTTCTTC.

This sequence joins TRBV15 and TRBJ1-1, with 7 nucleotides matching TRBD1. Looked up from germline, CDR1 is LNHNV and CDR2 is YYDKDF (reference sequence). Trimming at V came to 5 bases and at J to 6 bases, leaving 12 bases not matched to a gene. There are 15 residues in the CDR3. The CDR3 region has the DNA TGTGCCACCAGCGACCGACCCAGGGGGGGCGCTGAAGCTTTCTTT. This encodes CATSDRPRGGAEAFF.

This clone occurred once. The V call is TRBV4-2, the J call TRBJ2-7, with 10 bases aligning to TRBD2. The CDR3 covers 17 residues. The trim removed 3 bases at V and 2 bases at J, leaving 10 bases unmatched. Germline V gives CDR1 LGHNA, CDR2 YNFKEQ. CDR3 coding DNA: TGTGCCAGCAGCCATGGAGGACTAGCGGACAAAGCCTACGAGCAGTACTTC. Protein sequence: CASSHGGLADKAYEQYF.

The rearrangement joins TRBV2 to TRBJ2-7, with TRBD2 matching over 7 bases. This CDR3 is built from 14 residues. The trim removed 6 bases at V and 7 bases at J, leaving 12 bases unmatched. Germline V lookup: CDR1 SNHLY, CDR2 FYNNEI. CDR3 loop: CASSTTKGGYEQYF. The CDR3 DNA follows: TGTGCCAGCAGCACGACTAAGGGAGGGTATGAGCAGTACTTC.

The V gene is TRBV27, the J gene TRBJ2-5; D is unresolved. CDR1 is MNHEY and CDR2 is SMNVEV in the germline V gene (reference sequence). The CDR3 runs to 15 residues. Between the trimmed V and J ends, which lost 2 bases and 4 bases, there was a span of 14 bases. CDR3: CASSLVWGSRETQYF. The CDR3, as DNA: TGTGCCAGCAGTTTAGTTTGGGGTAGCAGAGAGACCCAGTACTTC.

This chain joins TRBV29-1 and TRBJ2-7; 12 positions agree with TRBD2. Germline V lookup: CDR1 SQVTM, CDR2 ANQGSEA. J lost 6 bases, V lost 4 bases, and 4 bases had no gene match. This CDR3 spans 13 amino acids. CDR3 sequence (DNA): TGCAGCGTTGTCTCTAGCGGGAGGGTCGAGCAGTACTTC. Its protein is CSVVSSGRVEQYF.

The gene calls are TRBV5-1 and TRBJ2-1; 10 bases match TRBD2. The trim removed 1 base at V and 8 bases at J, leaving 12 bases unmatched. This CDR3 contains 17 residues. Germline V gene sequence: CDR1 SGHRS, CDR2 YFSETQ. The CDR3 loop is CASSLRAAGGPLDEQFF. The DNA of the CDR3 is TGCGCCAGCAGCTTGCGGGCAGCGGGAGGGCCCTTGGATGAGCAGTTCTTC.

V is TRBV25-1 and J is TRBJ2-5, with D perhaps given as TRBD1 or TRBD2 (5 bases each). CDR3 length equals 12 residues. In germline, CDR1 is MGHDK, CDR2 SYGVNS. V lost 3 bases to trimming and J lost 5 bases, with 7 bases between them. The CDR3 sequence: CASSDRGETQYF. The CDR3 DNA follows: TGTGCCAGCAGTGACCGGGGCGAGACCCAGTACTTC.

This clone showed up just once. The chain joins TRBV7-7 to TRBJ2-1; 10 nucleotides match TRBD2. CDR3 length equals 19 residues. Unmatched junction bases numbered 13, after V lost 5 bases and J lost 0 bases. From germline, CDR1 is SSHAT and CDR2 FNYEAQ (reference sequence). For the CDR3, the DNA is TGTGCCAGCAGCCGCGCCCCTAGCGGGAGCATAAGCTCCTACAATGAGCAGTTCTTC. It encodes CASSRAPSGSISSYNEQFF.

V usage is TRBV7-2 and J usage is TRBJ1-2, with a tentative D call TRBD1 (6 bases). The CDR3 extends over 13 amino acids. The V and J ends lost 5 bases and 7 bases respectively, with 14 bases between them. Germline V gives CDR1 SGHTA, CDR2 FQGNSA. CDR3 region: CASSPDRSRGYTF. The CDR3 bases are TGTGCCAGCAGCCCAGACAGGTCTCGTGGCTACACCTTC.

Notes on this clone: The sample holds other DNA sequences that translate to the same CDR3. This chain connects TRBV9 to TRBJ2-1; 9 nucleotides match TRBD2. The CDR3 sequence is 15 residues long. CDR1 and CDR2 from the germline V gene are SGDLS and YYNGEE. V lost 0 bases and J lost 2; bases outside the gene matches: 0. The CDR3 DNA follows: TGTGCCAGCAGCGTAGCTAGCGGGACCTACAATGAGCAGTTCTTC. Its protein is CASSVASGTYNEQFF. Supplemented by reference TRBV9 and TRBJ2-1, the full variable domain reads DSGVTQTPKHLITATGQRVTLRCSPRSGDLSVYWYQQSLDQGLQFLIQYYNGEERAKGNILERFSAQQFPDLHSELNLSSLELGDSALYFCASSVASGTYNEQFFGPGTRLTVL.

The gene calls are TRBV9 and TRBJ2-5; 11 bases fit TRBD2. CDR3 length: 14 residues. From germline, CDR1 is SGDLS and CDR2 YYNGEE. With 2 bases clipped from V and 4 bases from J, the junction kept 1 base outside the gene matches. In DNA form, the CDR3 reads TGTGCCAGCAGCGTTACTAGCGGGGGAGAGACCCAGTACTTC. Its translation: CASSVTSGGETQYF.

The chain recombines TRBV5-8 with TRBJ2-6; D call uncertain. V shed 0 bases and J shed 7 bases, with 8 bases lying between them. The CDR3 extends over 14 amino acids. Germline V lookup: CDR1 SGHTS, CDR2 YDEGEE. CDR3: CASSLARAANVLTF. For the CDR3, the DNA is TGTGCCAGCAGCTTGGCGCGTGCCGCCAACGTCCTGACTTTC.

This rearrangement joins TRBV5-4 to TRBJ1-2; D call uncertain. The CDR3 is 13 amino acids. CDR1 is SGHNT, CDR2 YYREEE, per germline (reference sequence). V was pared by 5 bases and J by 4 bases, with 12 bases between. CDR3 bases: TGTGCCAGCAGTTCAGGAGAAGGCTATGGCTACACCTTC. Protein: CASSSGEGYGYTF.

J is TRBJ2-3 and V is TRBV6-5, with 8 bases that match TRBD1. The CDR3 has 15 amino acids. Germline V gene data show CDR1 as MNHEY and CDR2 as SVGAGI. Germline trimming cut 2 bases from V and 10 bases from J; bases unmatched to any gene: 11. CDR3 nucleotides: TGTGCCAGCAGTTACGTGGCAGGGGGCATCATGGCGCAGTATTTT. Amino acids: CASSYVAGGIMAQYF.

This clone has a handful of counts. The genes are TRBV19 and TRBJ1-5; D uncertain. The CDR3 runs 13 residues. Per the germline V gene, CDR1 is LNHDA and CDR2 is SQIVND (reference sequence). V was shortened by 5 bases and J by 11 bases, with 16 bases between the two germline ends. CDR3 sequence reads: CASSWADYPAQHF. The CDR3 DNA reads TGTGCCAGTAGTTGGGCGGACTATCCAGCCCAGCATTTT.

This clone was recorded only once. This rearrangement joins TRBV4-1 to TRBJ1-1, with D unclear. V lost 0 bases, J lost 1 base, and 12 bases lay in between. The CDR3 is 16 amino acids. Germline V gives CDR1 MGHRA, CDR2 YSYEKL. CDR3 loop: CASSQDRGPPNTEAFF. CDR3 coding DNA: TGCGCCAGCAGCCAAGATCGCGGGCCCCCGAACACTGAAGCTTTCTTT.